These 25 T cell receptor beta chains came from one sample sequenced in a study of blood T cells in healthy people across ages. The second PCR ran roughly 7 to 12 cycles with a sample-barcoded 5' primer and J-beta primers. TCRdb ran MiXCR on the 5' RACE reads and lists one entry per CDR3 protein. The sample has 550,000 to 800,000 distinct CDR3 sequences, 32% seen once; the top ten hold about 16%. Specimen: blood. The receptors here all came from a woman older than 75 in good health.

Note on this clonotype: A junction boundary mismatches the germline segment, possibly from a read error. CDR3 DNA: TGTGCCAACAGCTTAACGGTAGCGATCGGGGAGCTGTTTTTT. It is translated as CANSLTVAIGELFF. The chain has TRBV7-3 and TRBJ2-2; D perhaps matches TRBD2 (5 bases). Germline V lookup: CDR1 SGHTA, CDR2 FQGTGA. The CDR3 sequence is 14 residues long.

Only a few counts were recorded for this clonotype. The V and J genes are TRBV25-1 and TRBJ1-4, with D uncertain. The CDR3 runs to 15 residues. The V end lost 2 bases, the J end lost 7 bases, and 14 bases lay between the germline ends. Germline lookup yields CDR1 MGHDK and CDR2 SYGVNS. DNA of the CDR3: TGTGCCAGCAGTGAAATTCAAGGAGCCGGTGAAAAACTGTTTTTT. Translated: CASSEIQGAGEKLFF.

This clonotype has a count of ten or more. The V and J genes are TRBV18 and TRBJ2-7; D may correspond to TRBD1 or TRBD2 (5 bases each). The CDR3 extends over 15 amino acids. Trimming removed 6 bases at V and 7 bases at J, with 22 bases between. CDR1 and CDR2 (germline): KGHSH, LQKENI. The CDR3 spells CASSQIRDVYREQYF. Written as DNA, the CDR3 is TGTGCCAGCTCCCAAATCCGGGACGTTTATAGAGAGCAGTACTTC.

This clonotype was counted many times. The V call is TRBV18, the J call TRBJ2-3, with 7 bases fitting TRBD1. The CDR3 sequence is 16 residues long. V was clipped by 1 base and J by 2 bases; unmatched bases: 6. Germline V lookup: CDR1 KGHSH, CDR2 LQKENI. CDR3 bases: TGTGCCAGCTCACCACTTCAGGGGGTTATCACAGATACGCAGTATTTT. Its protein is CASSPLQGVITDTQYF.

The table lists this clonotype with many counts. The rearrangement joins TRBV7-2 to TRBJ1-5; possibly TRBD1 for D (6 bases). V was pared by 3 bases and J by 6 bases, with 24 bases between. This CDR3 contains 18 residues. Germline V lookup: CDR1 SGHTA, CDR2 FQGNSA. CDR3 residues: CASSLGHQGRIISQPQHF. CDR3 in DNA: TGTGCCAGCAGCTTGGGGCACCAGGGGCGCATAATAAGTCAGCCCCAGCATTTT.

The chain combines TRBV24-1 with TRBJ2-2; D is undetermined. The germline V and J ends were trimmed by 1 base and 1 base, with 9 bases remaining between them. The germline V gene encodes CDR1 KGHDR and CDR2 SFDVKD. The CDR3 sequence is 16 residues long. As DNA, the CDR3 is TGTGCCACCAGTGATTTTAAAACGGAGAACACCGGGGAGCTGTTTTTT. Protein product: CATSDFKTENTGELFF.

This chain uses TRBV3-1 with TRBJ2-1, with D tentatively TRBD1 or TRBD2 (5 bases each). V gave up 1 base and J gave up 9 bases, with 10 bases separating them. The germline CDR1 and CDR2 sequences are LGHDT and YNNKEL (reference sequence). The CDR3 loop spans 13 amino acids. CDR3 region: CASSQGSGTEQFF. The CDR3 region has the DNA TGTGCCAGCAGCCAAGGCTCAGGGACTGAGCAGTTCTTC.

V is TRBV10-1 and J is TRBJ2-5; 10 nucleotides align to TRBD2. CDR3 size: 16 residues. With 2 bases clipped from V and 5 bases from J, the junction kept 8 bases outside the gene matches. Germline V gene sequence: CDR1 WNHNN, CDR2 SYGVQD (reference sequence). This CDR3 is CASSETGLAGAETQYF. The CDR3 DNA sequence: TGCGCCAGCAGTGAGACCGGGCTAGCGGGAGCGGAGACCCAGTACTTC.

This clonotype has a handful of counts. Germline and junction disagree at one end, which may indicate a read error. The chain is built from TRBV7-2 and TRBJ2-4; TRBD2 might be the D (5 bases). Judging by the DNA end, TRBJ2-7 fits better; the J call may be wrong. There are 13 residues in the CDR3. Per germline, CDR1 SGHTA and CDR2 FQGNSA. The CDR3 region is CVSSPFWGDEQYF. CDR3 coding DNA: TGTGTCAGCAGCCCCTTTTGGGGAGACGAGCAGTACTTC.

This clonotype was found many times. The chain carries TRBV20-1 and TRBJ1-4, with 9 positions matching TRBD1. This CDR3 has 13 residues. The germline gives CDR1 DFQATT, CDR2 SNEGSKA (reference sequence). The ends lost 5 bases at V and 4 bases at J; junction bases unmatched: 2. The CDR3 here is CSAGQGLNEKLFF. CDR3 nucleotide sequence: TGCAGTGCTGGACAGGGGCTTAATGAAAAACTGTTTTTT.

This clonotype was recorded a few times. Possible read error: a much larger clone is one base away. The chain has TRBV6-1 and TRBJ2-6; 8 bases fit TRBD2. CDR1 MNHNS and CDR2 SASEGT come from the germline V gene. The CDR3 is 17 residues long. CDR3 sequence: CASSPLKRGSGANVRTF. The CDR3 nucleotides read TGTGCCAGCAGTCCCCTAAAGCGGGGGTCTGGGGCCAACGTCCGGACTTTC.

This clonotype was counted at least ten times. V is TRBV12-3 or TRBV12-4 and J is TRBJ2-3; D might be TRBD1 or TRBD2, each matching 6 bases. This CDR3 contains 17 residues. V was pared by 2 bases and J by 2 bases, with 17 bases between. The CDR3 sequence is CASSLWGQGTPTDTQYF. The DNA of the CDR3 is TGTGCCAGCAGTTTATGGGGGCAGGGGACTCCCACAGATACGCAGTATTTT.

This clonotype turned up a few times. A much bigger clone sits one base away, suggesting this may be a read error. The gene calls are TRBV20-1 and TRBJ2-7; maybe TRBD2 (6 bases). The CDR3 is made up of 12 amino acids. Trimming shortened V by 5 bases and J by 6 bases, and 14 bases separated the two germline ends. CDR1 is DFQATT and CDR2 is SNEGSKA in the germline V gene (reference sequence). CDR3 in DNA: TGCAGTGCTCCCCGACTAGATGGCGAGCAGTACTTC. Protein sequence: CSAPRLDGEQYF.

V gene TRBV6-2 or TRBV6-3 combines with J gene TRBJ2-5; 8 positions match TRBD1. This CDR3 is built from 16 residues. In germline, CDR1 is MNHEY, CDR2 SVGEGT. V lost 5 bases and J lost 2; bases outside the gene matches: 10. The CDR3 region has the DNA TGTGCCAGCAGTGTGGTGAAGGGACAGGTACAAGAGACCCAGTACTTC. Translation: CASSVVKGQVQETQYF.

V and J are TRBV4-2 and TRBJ1-6; D unresolved. CDR3 length: 16 residues. V gave up 0 bases and J gave up 6 bases, with 12 bases separating them. Germline loops: CDR1 LGHNA, CDR2 YNFKEQ. The CDR3 reads CASSQDRAELNSPLHF. The CDR3, as DNA: TGTGCCAGCAGCCAAGATAGGGCAGAGCTTAATTCACCCCTCCACTTT.

This clonotype has more than one count but fewer than ten. The CDR3: CASSLGGPNTGELFF. CDR3 nucleotide sequence: TGTGCCAGCAGCTTAGGGGGCCCGAACACCGGGGAGCTGTTTTTT. The chain links TRBV7-8 to TRBJ2-2, with D perhaps TRBD1 (5 bases). The CDR3 extends over 15 amino acids. V was trimmed by 1 base and J by 0 bases, leaving 6 bases between them. CDR1 SGHVS and CDR2 FQNEAQ come from the germline V gene.

This clonotype was picked up many times. One base away lies a much larger clone, so this may be a sequencing read error. This chain uses TRBV24-1 with TRBJ2-1, with 7 bases fitting TRBD1. Near its end, the DNA agrees better with TRBJ2-7, so the J call may be wrong. The CDR3 spans 18 residues. In germline, CDR1 is KGHDR, CDR2 SFDVKD. CDR3 region: CATSDPSTGMGSYNEQYF. The CDR3 nucleotides read TGTGCCACCAGTGATCCCTCGACAGGGATGGGCTCCTACAATGAGCAGTACTTC.

This clonotype was observed a few times. CDR3 protein: CSARGLTGEKLFF. CDR3 coding DNA: TGCAGTGCTAGAGGGTTGACAGGTGAAAAACTGTTTTTT. V is TRBV20-1 and J is TRBJ1-4; perhaps TRBD1 as D (6 bases). The V gene's germline CDR1 is DFQATT and CDR2 SNEGSKA (reference sequence). V was trimmed by 1 base and J by 7 bases, leaving 10 bases between them. CDR3 length: 13 residues.

This clonotype is a singleton in its sample. The chain employs TRBV5-6 and TRBJ2-4; 9 bases are shared with TRBD1. Germline V gives CDR1 SGHDT, CDR2 YYEEEE. The CDR3 extends over 16 amino acids. The V segment lost 4 bases and the J segment 13 bases; nucleotides outside the gene matches: 18. Here the CDR3 reads CASSLALGTGLDKQYF. CDR3 bases: TGTGCCAGCAGCCTGGCCTTAGGGACAGGGCTAGACAAGCAGTACTTC.

This clonotype was detected many times. The V gene is TRBV28, the J gene TRBJ2-1; tentative D call: TRBD2 (5 bases). This CDR3 contains 14 residues. V gave up 6 bases and J gave up 8 bases, with 17 bases separating them. CDR1 is MDHEN and CDR2 is SYDVKM in the germline V gene. The CDR3 DNA reads as TGTGCCAGCAGAACCTACTTAGCGCGCGATGAGCAGTTCTTC. It translates to CASRTYLARDEQFF.

The table lists this clonotype with many counts. The chain employs TRBV7-9 and TRBJ2-7, with TRBD1 matching 9 bases. The CDR3 is made up of 18 amino acids. Germline lookup yields CDR1 SEHNR and CDR2 FQNEAQ (reference sequence). With 5 bases clipped from V and 5 bases from J, the junction kept 19 bases outside the gene matches. CDR3 in DNA: TGTGCCAGCAGCCCACAGACTGGACAGGGGATCGTTTGGGACGAGCAGTACTTC. Its protein product is CASSPQTGQGIVWDEQYF.

This clonotype has a single count. The rearrangement links TRBV5-1 to TRBJ2-7; 10 nucleotides agree with TRBD1. The CDR3 loop spans 17 amino acids. The trim removed 3 bases at V and 4 bases at J, leaving 13 bases unmatched. Germline CDR1 SGHRS, CDR2 YFSETQ. CDR3 nucleotide sequence: TGCGCCAGCAGCTCCATTCCGGGACAGGGGTCCGTGTACGAGCAGTACTTC. Amino acid sequence: CASSSIPGQGSVYEQYF.

In regard to this clonotype: A much larger clone lies a single base off, so this may be a read error. The gene calls are TRBV20-1 and TRBJ2-5; 11 bases map to TRBD2. The CDR3 runs 15 residues. The V and J ends lost 4 bases and 0 bases, in that order; junction bases with no gene match: 4. CDR1 is DFQATT, CDR2 SNEGSKA, per germline (reference sequence). The chain's CDR3 is CSATSGGSYQETQYF. In DNA form, the CDR3 reads TGCAGTGCTACTAGCGGGGGGAGTTACCAAGAGACCCAGTACTTC.

This clonotype has a count of ten or more. The V and J genes are TRBV9 and TRBJ1-2; D is uncertain. The germline gives CDR1 SGDLS, CDR2 YYNGEE. Between the trimmed V and J ends, which lost 0 bases and 1 base, there was a span of 1 base. This CDR3 has 12 residues. CDR3 loop: CASSVVNYGYTF. CDR3 DNA sequence: TGTGCCAGCAGCGTAGTTAACTATGGCTACACCTTC.

In this sample, this clonotype turned up many times. V is TRBV27 and J is TRBJ1-4, with D uncertain. The V gene's germline CDR1 is MNHEY and CDR2 SMNVEV (reference sequence). V gave up 4 bases and J gave up 6 bases, with 9 bases separating them. The CDR3 is 13 residues long. Written as DNA, the CDR3 is TGTGCCAGCAGTTATTCGCCGGATGAAAAACTGTTTTTT. Amino acid sequence: CASSYSPDEKLFF.